This T cell receptor beta chain was sequenced for a study of neoadjuvant anti-PD-1 for oral cavity cancer. On the study more broadly: Most patients had three to four biweekly doses of 3 mg/kg nivolumab before resection. Patients without progression got a fourth dose around day 43.

Analysis of PBMCs was direct, with no culture step. The repertoire was sequenced with immunoSEQ multiplex PCR; TCRdb's copy has only in-frame clones and lacks some. The table lists approximately 14,000 clones, about 70% of them singletons. CDR3 length: 15 residues. Germline V gives CDR1 SGHNT, CDR2 YYREEE (reference sequence). V was clipped by 4 bases and J by 5 bases; unmatched bases: 9. Specimen: PBMCs, collected before nivolumab (anti-PD-1) treatment. The gene calls are TRBV5-4 and TRBJ2-1; 7 nucleotides align to TRBD1. The receptor's source is a person aged 35 to 85 with oral cavity squamous cell carcinoma. Here the CDR3 reads CASSRGGQENNEQFF. CDR3 in DNA: TGTGCCAGCAGCCGGGGCGGACAGGAAAACAATGAGCAGTTCTTC.